A selection of T cell receptor beta chains follows, all from one sample in a study of shared clonotypes between healthy human individuals. The table came from immunoSEQ multiplex PCR; TCRdb's copy has only in-frame clones and leaves some out. This table holds under 2.5 million clones, roughly 90% found once. Sequenced material: naive CD4+ T cells from PBMCs. These receptors originate from a man between 18 and 35 years old in good health. Some clones in this sample may be carry-over from other donors' samples. CDR3s include the opening cysteine and the closing phenylalanine or tryptophan. The D gene is left open where the match is weak. Size values are once, few and many counts, or a class for expanded clones, and some rows have none.

CDR3nt	CDR3aa	j_gene	v_gene	d_gene	abundance	len
TGCAGTGCTATTGGGCAGGCTGAAGCTTTCTTT	CSAIGQAEAFF	TRBJ1-1	TRBV20-1	NA	NA	11
TGTGCCAGCAGCTTGCACAGAGCCTACGAGCAGTACTTC	CASSLHRAYEQYF	TRBJ2-7	TRBV5-8	NA	NA	13
TGTGCCTGGAGTGGACAGGGACAGTTCAATCAGCCCCAGCATTTT	CAWSGQGQFNQPQHF	TRBJ1-5	TRBV30	TRBD1	once	15
TGTGCCAGCAGCTTCACAGTCGGCGCAGAAAGAGCTTTCTTT	CASSFTVGAERAFF	TRBJ1-1	TRBV7-2	NA	NA	14
TGTGCCAGCAGCTTGGCCCCTTCGGGGGTGAAGTACTTC	CASSLAPSGVKYF	TRBJ2-7	TRBV5-4	NA	NA	13
TGCGCCAGCAGCTTAGGTCCGGACTATGGCTACACCTTC	CASSLGPDYGYTF	TRBJ1-2	TRBV5-1	NA	NA	13
TGTGCCAGCTCACTATCAGGGGTCGGGGCCAACGTCCTGACTTTC	CASSLSGVGANVLTF	TRBJ2-6	TRBV18	NA	NA	15
TGTGCCAGCAGTACGATACAGATATCCTACAATGAGCAGTTCTTC	CASSTIQISYNEQFF	TRBJ2-1	TRBV6-5	NA	NA	15
TGTGCCAGCAGACAGACAGGGAGTGCCTATAATTCACCCCTCCACTTT	CASRQTGSAYNSPLHF	TRBJ1-6	TRBV27	TRBD1	NA	16
TGTGCCAGCTCACCGGCGACAGGGCATCAGCCCCAGCATTTT	CASSPATGHQPQHF	TRBJ1-5	TRBV18	TRBD1	NA	14
TGTGCCAGCAGCACCGGACTAGCGGGACATGATGAGCAGTTCTTC	CASSTGLAGHDEQFF	TRBJ2-1	TRBV5-8	TRBD2	NA	15
TGTGCCAGCAGCCTAAACACCGGGGAGCTGTTTTTT	CASSLNTGELFF	TRBJ2-2	TRBV2	NA	NA	12
TGTGCCACCAGCAGAGAAGGCCAGGGGTTTGGAAACACCATATATTTT	CATSREGQGFGNTIYF	TRBJ1-3	TRBV15	NA	NA	16
TGTGCCAGCAGCTTAGAACGGAACTATGGCTACACCTTC	CASSLERNYGYTF	TRBJ1-2	TRBV7-3	NA	NA	13
TGTGCCAGCTCAGGGGGACTAGCGGGACTTAATGAGCAGTTCTTC	CASSGGLAGLNEQFF	TRBJ2-1	TRBV18	TRBD2	NA	15
TGTGCCAGCAGTGCCCGACTAGCGGGAGCCCCCGGAGGCCTCTACGAGCAGTACTTC	CASSARLAGAPGGLYEQYF	TRBJ2-7	TRBV27	TRBD2	NA	19
TGTGCCAGCATGGCGCCCGGCTACACCTTC	CASMAPGYTF	TRBJ1-2	TRBV6-1	NA	NA	10
TGCAGCGTCGCAGGGGGCTCCTACGAGCAGTACTTC	CSVAGGSYEQYF	TRBJ2-7	TRBV29-1	TRBD1	NA	12
TGTGCCAGTGAACCGGGACAGGCCTCATATGGCTACACCTTC	CASEPGQASYGYTF	TRBJ1-2	TRBV6-1	TRBD1	NA	14
TGTGCCAGCAGTTCACCACTAGCGGGAGAAAGCGGGGATACGCAGTATTTT	CASSSPLAGESGDTQYF	TRBJ2-3	TRBV27	TRBD2	NA	17
TGTGCCAGCTCACCACCGCTAGCGGGAGGATCTACCTACGAGCAGTACTTC	CASSPPLAGGSTYEQYF	TRBJ2-7	TRBV18	TRBD2	NA	17
TGTGCCAGCAGTTCTTACCAGGGTAGCGGCAATGAGCAGTTCTTC	CASSSYQGSGNEQFF	TRBJ2-1	TRBV6-6	NA	NA	15
TGTGCCAGCACTCGGGACAGCCGCCCTGGGGCCAACGTCCTGACTTTC	CASTRDSRPGANVLTF	TRBJ2-6	TRBV5-4	TRBD1	once	16
TGTGCCAGCAGCTTTGACACCACCCGGGGCTACGAGCAGTACTTC	CASSFDTTRGYEQYF	TRBJ2-7	TRBV7-2	NA	NA	15
TGTGCCAGTAGTACGGGGTTCCGGGAGCTGTTTTTT	CASSTGFRELFF	TRBJ2-2	TRBV19	NA	NA	12
TGTGCCAGCAGCTTAGGTCAGCTTAACTATGGCTACACCTTC	CASSLGQLNYGYTF	TRBJ1-2	TRBV7-2	NA	NA	14
TGTGCCAGCAGTGAGAGGCGGACCTACGAGCAGTACTTC	CASSERRTYEQYF	TRBJ2-7	TRBV2	NA	NA	13
TGTGCCAGCAGCTCGGGACAGCTGAACACTGAAGCTTTCTTT	CASSSGQLNTEAFF	TRBJ1-1	TRBV7-9	TRBD1	NA	14
TGTGCCTGGAGCGTCGGGACAGGGGGCGGTAAAAACATTCAGTACTTC	CAWSVGTGGGKNIQYF	TRBJ2-4	TRBV30	TRBD1	few	16
TGTGCCAGCAGCTCTACAGTGTGGACTGAAGCTTTCTTT	CASSSTVWTEAFF	TRBJ1-1	TRBV7-3	NA	NA	13
TGTGCCAGCAAACCCGACGGAGATACGCAGTATTTT	CASKPDGDTQYF	TRBJ2-3	TRBV2	NA	NA	12
TGTGCCAGCACCCTATTCTCCCTCGCAGGAAACACCATATATTTT	CASTLFSLAGNTIYF	TRBJ1-3	TRBV7-8	NA	NA	15
TGTGCCAGCAGCTCCGGCGGGCCTCAGGGACGAGAGACCCAGTACTTC	CASSSGGPQGRETQYF	TRBJ2-5	TRBV7-3	NA	NA	16
TGTGCCAGCAGCTCCCAGCTACAGGGGGGTGAAGCTTTCTTT	CASSSQLQGGEAFF	TRBJ1-1	TRBV7-9	TRBD1	few	14
TGTGCTAGTGGTTGGACAGTGAACACTGAAGCTTTCTTT	CASGWTVNTEAFF	TRBJ1-1	TRBV12-5	NA	few	13